This T cell receptor beta chain stems from a study of identifying expanded T cells in peripheral blood (dated by TCRdb to between 2019 and 2020). Study-wide context: Four technical replicates, made by sequencing separate aliquots from the same pool of genomic DNA, were compared pairwise.

During the collection period, no infections or other immune events were recorded for the healthy donors. Blood repertoires from healthy donors were used as a training cohort for calibrating time-dependent variance in a beta-binomial model of differential abundance of T-cell clones. The training cohort included around ten healthy donors, of whom 3 were female and 7 were male. An age range of roughly 25 to 70 years, with an average of 43 years, was recorded for the donors. Whole blood, obtained from a commercial supplier, was collected from each healthy donor at three time points spaced around 2 weeks apart. For immunosequencing, genomic DNA was extracted from whole blood that had not been sorted. As to this clone: Its antigen is unknown. Base qualities were left out, and no much larger clone turns up one base away.

The immunoSEQ Assay, which relies on bias-controlled multiplex PCR amplification of genomic DNA, was used to profile TCRbeta CDR3 regions. As for how the authors treated the data: To quantify the absolute abundance of each unique TCRbeta CDR3 region, the sequences were collapsed and filtered. Differential abundance was tested with two models: a binomial (Fisher-equivalent) model and a beta-binomial model that adds time-dependent variance fitted from healthy donors. Clones with fewer than 5 combined templates were excluded, and clones with Benjamini-Hochberg FDR below 0.01 were called differentially abundant. The form v = (b*log(k)+a)^2 was used to model beta-binomial variance as a function of total template count across the two samples. TCRdb limited this immuneACCESS table to in-frame rearrangements with V and J called. A share of clones is missing; checked studies link under half to unresolved V genes, and the rest is unexplained. V, J and clone size are taken as reported in that table, and D and trimming were inferred from the DNA itself. The table for this sample lists some 99,000 clones; around 89% of them were counted only once. The top ten hold 6.5% to 9% of the sample.

CDR1 is given as LNHDA and CDR2 as SQIVND, both from the germline V gene (reference sequence). The cysteine opens and the phenylalanine closes a CDR3 of 12 amino acids. The CDR3 DNA has 36 bases and is translated from base 1. The germline ends are 4 bases apart after V is trimmed by 7 bases and J by 0 bases. Summary of the overall study and its limitations: Around 1.3 differentially abundant clones were flagged by the binomial model between technical replicates, whereas about 15 and 19 were flagged over around two weeks and four weeks, respectively. In all healthy donors, the variance in clone template counts between samples taken around 14 days apart rose significantly as total template count increased. Across all healthy-donor time intervals, the beta-binomial model significantly lowered both the number of clones called differentially abundant and the false-positive rate. It was expected by the authors that biological variance in healthy repertoires might increase further over much longer intervals, such as months to years.

Input material: blood. The source of this sequence is a person aged 18-70 years in good health. The V and J genes are TRBV19 and TRBJ1-5; the D gene is not confidently resolved. The nucleotide sequence reads as follows: TGTGCCAGTATGGATAGCAATCAGCCCCAGCATTTT. Translated, it reads CASMDSNQPQHF.